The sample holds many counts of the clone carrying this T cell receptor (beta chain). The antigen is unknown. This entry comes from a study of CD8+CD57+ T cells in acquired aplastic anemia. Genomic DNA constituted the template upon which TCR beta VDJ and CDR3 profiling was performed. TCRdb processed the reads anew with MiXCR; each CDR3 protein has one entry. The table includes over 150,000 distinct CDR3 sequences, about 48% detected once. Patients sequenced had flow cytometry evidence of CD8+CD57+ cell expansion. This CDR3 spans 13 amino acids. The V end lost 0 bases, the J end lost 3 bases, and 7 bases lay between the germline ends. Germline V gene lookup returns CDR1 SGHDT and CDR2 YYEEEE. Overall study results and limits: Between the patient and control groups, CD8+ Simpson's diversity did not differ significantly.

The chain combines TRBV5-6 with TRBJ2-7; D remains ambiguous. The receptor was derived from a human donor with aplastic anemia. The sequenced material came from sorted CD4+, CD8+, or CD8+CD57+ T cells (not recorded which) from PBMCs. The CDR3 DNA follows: TGTGCCAGCAGCTTGGTGCCAGGCTACGAGCAGTACTTC. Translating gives CASSLVPGYEQYF.